Below, 5 T cell receptor beta chains from the same sample are listed, as sequenced in a study of preoperative IRX-2 immunotherapy in early breast cancer. Treatment here: preoperative locoregional IRX-2 cytokine immunotherapy. Profiled with immunoSEQ multiplex PCR; TCRdb holds only in-frame clones, not every one. The sample holds about 23,000 clones; 85% to 90% are singletons and the top ten take about 8.4%. The starting material was tumor tissue, obtained after IRX-2 immunotherapy. The source is a human donor with breast cancer.

The V and J genes are TRBV5-4 and TRBJ2-5; 16 nucleotides agree with TRBD2. Germline CDR1 reads SGHNT; CDR2 reads YYREEE (reference sequence). With V trimmed by 4 bases and J by 4 bases, 4 bases remained unmatched. This CDR3 has 16 amino acids. The CDR3 DNA reads as TGTGCCAGCAGCCTGGGACTAGCGGGGGGGCCAGAGACCCAGTACTTC. It codes for CASSLGLAGGPETQYF.

The chain couples TRBV5-6 to TRBJ1-1, with D perhaps matching TRBD1 (5 bases). The CDR3 totals 14 residues. V was shortened by 0 bases and J by 5 bases, with 11 bases between the two germline ends. CDR1 SGHDT and CDR2 YYEEEE come from the germline V gene. CDR3 bases: TGTGCCAGCAGCTTGGCTCCGGGGGTAACTGAAGCTTTCTTT. Amino acids: CASSLAPGVTEAFF.

The chain joins TRBV7-2 to TRBJ1-1, with 7 bases matching TRBD1. With 5 bases clipped from V and 11 bases from J, the junction kept 14 bases outside the gene matches. The CDR3 is made up of 14 amino acids. The germline CDR1 and CDR2 sequences are SGHTA and FQGNSA. The CDR3 region has the DNA TGTGCCAGCAGCCCAAGACTGACAGGGAGGCAGGCTTTCTTT. The encoded protein is CASSPRLTGRQAFF.

J is TRBJ1-5 and V is TRBV10-1; D remains ambiguous. The CDR3 runs to 13 residues. The germline CDR1 and CDR2 sequences are WNHNN and SYGVQD (reference sequence). Trimming cost V 3 bases and J 5 bases, with 8 bases left between them. The CDR3 DNA follows: TGCGCCAGCAGTGAAAACATGGATCAGCCCCAGCATTTT. As protein: CASSENMDQPQHF.

The chain couples TRBV10-3 to TRBJ2-7; possible D gene TRBD1, 5 bases. Germline-derived CDR1 and CDR2 are ENHRY and SYGVKD. This CDR3 is 13 amino acids long. With 4 bases removed from V and 6 bases from J, the gap between germline ends came to 13 bases. The DNA for the CDR3 is TGTGCCATCAGTGGGCAGGGAAACTCCGAGCAGTACTTC. It codes for CAISGQGNSEQYF.